One sample yielded the 17 T cell receptor beta chains listed below, sequenced in a study of blood T cell repertoires in COVID-19. Sequencing was performed with immunoSEQ multiplex PCR; in TCRdb, only in-frame clones are kept and a portion is missing. The repertoire holds approximately 190,000 clones, with approximately 86% as singletons. The specimen sequenced was PBMCs or T cells enriched from blood (not recorded which). The receptors here all came from a woman aged 55-70 years with acute COVID-19.

This sequence joins TRBV11-3 and TRBJ1-1; D remains ambiguous. V shed 1 base and J shed 4 bases, with 10 bases lying between them. This CDR3 is built from 14 residues. Germline V gives CDR1 SGHNT, CDR2 YENEEA. CDR3: CASSLAAGSTEAFF. CDR3 DNA: TGTGCCAGCAGCTTAGCTGCGGGGAGCACTGAAGCTTTCTTT. Complete variable domain (other parts from reference TRBV11-3 and TRBJ1-1): EAGVVQSPRYKIIEKKQPVAFWCNPISGHNTLYWYLQNLGQGPELLIRYENEEAVDDSQLPKDRFSAERLKGVDSTLKIQPAELGDSAVYLCASSLAAGSTEAFFGQGTRLTVV.

V is TRBV7-2 and J is TRBJ2-7; D is undetermined. The length of the CDR3 is 17 residues. The V end was cut by 1 base, the J end by 5 bases, with 21 bases between. Germline V gene lookup returns CDR1 SGHTA and CDR2 FQGNSA. In DNA, the CDR3 is TGTGCCAGCAGCTTAGAAAATTTGCCTAGTCGGTTCAACGAGCAGTACTTC. Translated: CASSLENLPSRFNEQYF.

This chain connects TRBV11-2 to TRBJ1-4, with 12 nucleotides matching TRBD1. This CDR3 is built from 18 residues. Trimming at V came to 6 bases and at J to 4 bases, leaving 12 bases not matched to a gene. CDR1 and CDR2 from the germline V gene are SGHAT and FQNNGV. The CDR3 reads CASRPGTGGSRSNEKLFF. The DNA for the CDR3 is TGTGCCAGCAGACCCGGGACAGGGGGCTCTCGGAGTAATGAAAAACTGTTTTTT.

For the CDR3, the DNA is TGTGCCAGCAGTAAGGGCTTCGAGGGTGAAAAACTGTTTTTT. Encoded protein: CASSKGFEGEKLFF. The rearrangement joins TRBV6-1 to TRBJ1-4; D gene ambiguous. CDR1 MNHNS and CDR2 SASEGT come from the germline V gene. V was trimmed by 5 bases and J by 7 bases, leaving 14 bases between them. CDR3 length: 14 amino acids.

V gene TRBV19 combines with J gene TRBJ1-3; D might be TRBD1 (6 bases). The CDR3 extends over 16 amino acids. The V gene's germline CDR1 is LNHDA and CDR2 SQIVND (reference sequence). Deletions cut 7 bases from V and 0 bases from J, with 16 bases between. The CDR3 protein is CASTEQGWDSGNTIYF. The CDR3 DNA reads as TGTGCCAGTACAGAACAGGGATGGGACTCTGGAAACACCATATATTTT.

This chain uses TRBV5-1 with TRBJ2-1; D unresolved. The V end was cut by 4 bases, the J end by 10 bases, with 12 bases between. From germline, CDR1 is SGHRS and CDR2 YFSETQ. There are 12 residues in the CDR3. CDR3 region: CASSINSPEQFF. The CDR3 DNA follows: TGCGCCAGCAGCATAAACTCCCCAGAGCAGTTCTTC.

The chain is built from TRBV6-5 and TRBJ1-4; 9 bases are a match to TRBD1. Germline values: CDR1 MNHEY, CDR2 SVGAGI. The CDR3 has 14 amino acids. V lost 2 bases, J lost 12 bases, and 7 bases stayed unmatched. CDR3: CASSYRIQGAELFF. DNA for the CDR3: TGTGCCAGCAGTTACCGCATACAGGGGGCGGAACTGTTTTTT.

In DNA, the CDR3 is TGCGCCACGACGGACAGGCACGGGAATGAGCAGTTCTTC. Its translation is CATTDRHGNEQFF. The V and J genes are TRBV10-2 and TRBJ2-1, with 7 nucleotides matching TRBD1. This CDR3 region has 13 residues. V lost 10 bases, J lost 7 bases, and 10 bases stayed unmatched. CDR1 WSHSY and CDR2 SAAADI come from the germline V gene.

The CDR3 nucleotides are TGTGCCAGTAGTATCCAGCGGGAGCTTAATGAGCAGTTCTTC. It yields the protein CASSIQRELNEQFF. The chain employs TRBV19 and TRBJ2-1; TRBD2 agrees at 8 bases. CDR1 and CDR2 (germline): LNHDA, SQIVND (reference sequence). With 3 bases clipped from V and 7 bases from J, the junction kept 5 bases outside the gene matches. CDR3 size: 14 residues.

The V call is TRBV10-1, the J call TRBJ1-3; tentatively, D is TRBD1 (5 bases). Trimming removed 6 bases at V and 8 bases at J, with 14 bases between. The CDR3 has 13 residues. Germline V gives CDR1 WNHNN, CDR2 SYGVQD (reference sequence). CDR3 nucleotides: TGCGCCAGCAGCGGGTATCCCAGGGACACCATATATTTT. Its protein product is CASSGYPRDTIYF.

Only a few counts were recorded for this clone. V and J are TRBV30 and TRBJ1-3; TRBD1 is a possible D gene (5 bases). V was shortened by 3 bases and J by 2 bases, with 20 bases between the two germline ends. The germline V gene encodes CDR1 GTSNPN and CDR2 SVGIG (reference sequence). The CDR3 runs 17 residues. The CDR3 bases are TGTGCCTGGAGAACTTTCCAGCCGCAGACAGCTGGAAACACCATATATTTT. Its protein product is CAWRTFQPQTAGNTIYF.

The chain is built from TRBV5-1 and TRBJ2-5, with D perhaps TRBD2 (6 bases). The germline V gene encodes CDR1 SGHRS and CDR2 YFSETQ. Between the trimmed V and J ends, which lost 0 bases and 5 bases, there was a span of 14 bases. This CDR3 has 15 residues. CDR3 region: CASSLGRTGGETQYF. The CDR3 DNA follows: TGCGCCAGCAGCTTGGGACGGACCGGAGGGGAGACCCAGTACTTC.

The CDR3 loop is CSVDVGAKAFF. In DNA, the CDR3 is TGCAGCGTTGATGTGGGGGCTAAAGCTTTCTTT. This chain joins TRBV29-1 and TRBJ1-1, with D possibly TRBD1 on 6 matching bases. This CDR3 is built from 11 residues. Germline CDR1 reads SQVTM; CDR2 reads ANQGSEA. Trimming took off 3 bases at V and 9 bases at J, with 11 bases between the two ends. The complete variable domain, with remaining parts taken from reference TRBV29-1 and TRBJ1-1, reads SAVISQKPSRDICQRGTSLTIQCQVDSQVTMMFWYRQQPGQSLTLIATANQGSEATYESGFVIDKFPISRPNLTFSTLTVSNMSPEDSSIYLCSVDVGAKAFFGQGTRLTVV.

A note on this clone: Its ends do not fully match the called genes, so a read error is possible. The J gene is TRBJ2-6, the V gene TRBV6-2 or TRBV6-3; D might be TRBD2 (5 bases). Germline loops: CDR1 MNHEY, CDR2 SVGEGT. This CDR3 has 15 residues. CDR3 bases: TGTGCCAGCTGTTACCTGGGGAGTGGGGCCAACGTCCTGACTTTC. This encodes CASCYLGSGANVLTF.

CDR3 DNA sequence: TGCGCCAGCAGCCAAGCAGCTAGCGGACCCTACAATGAGCAGTTCTTC. This encodes CASSQAASGPYNEQFF. V is TRBV4-3 and J is TRBJ2-1; 7 nucleotides agree with TRBD2. Germline V gene data show CDR1 as LGHNA and CDR2 as YSLEER. Trimming removed 1 base from V and 2 bases from J; junction bases left unmatched: 5. CDR3 length: 16 amino acids.

V and J are TRBV29-1 and TRBJ1-1; the D is unclear. The CDR3 has 16 amino acids. From germline, CDR1 is SQVTM and CDR2 ANQGSEA. Trimming left V 0 bases short and J 3 bases short, with 17 bases between. The CDR3 DNA is TGCAGCGTTGAAGATCTTGGCGGGAACGCAGACACTGAAGCTTTCTTT. As protein: CSVEDLGGNADTEAFF.

The J gene is TRBJ2-3, the V gene TRBV2, with TRBD1 as a possible D gene (6 bases). The CDR3 runs 14 residues. The V gene's germline CDR1 is SNHLY and CDR2 FYNNEI. V was shortened by 7 bases and J by 2 bases, with 13 bases between the two germline ends. The CDR3 DNA follows: TGTGCCAGCACTTCGGACAGTAACACAGATACGCAGTATTTT. Translation gives CASTSDSNTDTQYF.